The next 5 T cell receptor beta chains were all read from a single sample in a study of T cells in localized non-small cell lung cancer. Profiled with immunoSEQ multiplex PCR; TCRdb holds only in-frame clones, not every one. In the table there are tens of thousands of clones, 93% of which are singletons. The material was peripheral blood, obtained before any cancer treatment. These receptor sequences come from a female donor over 55 with stage I lung adenocarcinoma.

The chain carries TRBV2 and TRBJ2-5; D is ambiguous. Germline V gene sequence: CDR1 SNHLY, CDR2 FYNNEI. The CDR3 totals 10 residues. The germline V and J ends were trimmed by 1 base and 6 bases, with 0 bases remaining between them. The CDR3, as DNA: TGTGCCAGCAGTGAAGAGACCCAGTACTTC. It codes for CASSEETQYF.

The chain combines TRBV7-2 with TRBJ2-4; no definite D call. The CDR3 loop spans 15 amino acids. Germline CDR1 SGHTA, CDR2 FQGNSA. Trimming took off 1 base at V and 3 bases at J, with 10 bases between the two ends. The DNA of the CDR3 is TGTGCCAGCAGCTTAGGATCTGTCGGCAAAAACATTCAGTACTTC. Translation gives CASSLGSVGKNIQYF.

V gene TRBV6-5 combines with J gene TRBJ1-2; 7 bases are shared with TRBD1. Germline CDR1 is MNHEY and CDR2 is SVGAGI. V lost 5 bases to trimming and J lost 8 bases; unmatched junction nucleotides: 11. This CDR3 region has 14 residues. CDR3 residues: CASSEDYRGGGYTF. DNA of the CDR3: TGTGCCAGCAGTGAAGATTACAGGGGAGGCGGCTACACCTTC.

V and J are TRBV7-2 and TRBJ1-4; the match to TRBD1 covers 9 bases. Germline V gene data show CDR1 as SGHTA and CDR2 as FQGNSA. The CDR3 runs 15 residues. Unmatched junction bases numbered 1, after V lost 4 bases and J lost 1 base. This CDR3 is CASSSGQGTNEKLFF. As DNA, the CDR3 is TGTGCCAGCAGCTCGGGACAGGGAACTAATGAAAAACTGTTTTTT.

J is TRBJ1-2 and V is TRBV7-2; D possibly corresponds to TRBD1 (5 bases). The CDR3 consists of 13 residues. Trimming left V 4 bases short and J 5 bases short, with 11 bases between. The germline V gene has CDR1 SGHTA and CDR2 FQGNSA. In DNA form, the CDR3 reads TGTGCCAGCAGCTCCCCCAGGGTTTATGGCTACACCTTC. Translation: CASSSPRVYGYTF.